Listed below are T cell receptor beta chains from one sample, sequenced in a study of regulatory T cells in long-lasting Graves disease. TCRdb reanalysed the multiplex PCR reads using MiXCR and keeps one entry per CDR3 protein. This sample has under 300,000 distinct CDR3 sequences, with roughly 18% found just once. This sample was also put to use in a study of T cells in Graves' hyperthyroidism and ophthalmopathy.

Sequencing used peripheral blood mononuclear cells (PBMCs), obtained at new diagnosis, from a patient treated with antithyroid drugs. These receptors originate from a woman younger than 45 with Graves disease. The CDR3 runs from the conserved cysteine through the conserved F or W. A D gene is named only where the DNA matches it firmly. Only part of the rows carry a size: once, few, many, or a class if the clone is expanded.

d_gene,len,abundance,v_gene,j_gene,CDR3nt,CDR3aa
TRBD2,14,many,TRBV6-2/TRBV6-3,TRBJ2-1,TGTGCCAGCAGTACTCGGGGGGGTTACAATGAGCAGTTCTTC,CASSTRGGYNEQFF
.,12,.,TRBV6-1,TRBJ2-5,TGTGCCAGCACGCCCCAACAAGAGACCCAGTACTTC,CASTPQQETQYF
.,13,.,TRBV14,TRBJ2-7,TGTGCCAGCAGCCACATGAGAAACTACGAGCAGTACTTC,CASSHMRNYEQYF
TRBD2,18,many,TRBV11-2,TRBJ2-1,TGTGCCAGCAGCTTGAGGGCTAGCGGGGGGGCATCCTACAATGAGCAGTTCTTC,CASSLRASGGASYNEQFF
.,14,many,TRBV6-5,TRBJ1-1,TGTGCCAGCAGTTACTCGATGATGAACACTGAAGCTTTCTTT,CASSYSMMNTEAFF
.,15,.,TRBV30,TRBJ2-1,TGTGCCTGGAGACGGGACCCGGGCTCCTACAATGAGCAGTTCTTC,CAWRRDPGSYNEQFF
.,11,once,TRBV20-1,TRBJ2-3,TGCAGTGCGCCGGACCTCCATACGCAGTATTTT,CSAPDLHTQYF
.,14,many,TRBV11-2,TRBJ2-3,TGTGCCAGCAGCTTAGGACTAGGCACAGATACGCAGTATTTT,CASSLGLGTDTQYF
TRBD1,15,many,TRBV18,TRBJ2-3,TGTGCCAGCTCACGTCGGACAGGGCGCACAGATACGCAGTATTTT,CASSRRTGRTDTQYF
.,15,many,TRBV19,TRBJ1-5,TGTGCCAGTAGTATACAGGGAGTTGGCGGTCAGCCCCAGCATTTT,CASSIQGVGGQPQHF
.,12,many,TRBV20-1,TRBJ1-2,TGCAGTGTCAAGGGGGGCGTGGGTGGCTACACCTTC,CSVKGGVGGYTF
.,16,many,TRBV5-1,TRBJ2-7,TGCGCCAGCAGCTTGGATTTCTGGACGGCCACCTACGAGCAGTACTTC,CASSLDFWTATYEQYF
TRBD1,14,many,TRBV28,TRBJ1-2,TGTGCCAGCAGCCCGGGACAGACTCACTATGGCTACACCTTC,CASSPGQTHYGYTF
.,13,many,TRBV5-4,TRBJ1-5,TGTGCCAGCAGCTTCCAGGGAAACCAGCCCCAGCATTTT,CASSFQGNQPQHF
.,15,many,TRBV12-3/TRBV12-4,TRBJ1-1,TGTGCCAGCAGTTTAGTAGGCGGTTGGGGCACTGAAGCTTTCTTT,CASSLVGGWGTEAFF
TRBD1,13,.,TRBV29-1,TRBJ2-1,TGCAGCGGAGGGACAGGCACAGGAGGAGAGCAGTTCTTC,CSGGTGTGGEQFF
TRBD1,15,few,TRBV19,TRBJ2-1,TGTGCCAGCCTCCCGGGACAGGGTATCCACAATGAGCAGTTCTTC,CASLPGQGIHNEQFF
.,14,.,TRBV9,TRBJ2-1,TGTGCCAGCAGCGTAGGACAGCACGACAATGAGCAGTTCTTC,CASSVGQHDNEQFF
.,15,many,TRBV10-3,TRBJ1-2,TGTGCCATCAGTGAGTCGGGGACCGCTAACTATGGCTACACCTTC,CAISESGTANYGYTF
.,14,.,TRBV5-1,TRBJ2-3,TGCGCCAGCAGCTTGTCAGGGAATGCAGATACGCAGTATTTT,CASSLSGNADTQYF
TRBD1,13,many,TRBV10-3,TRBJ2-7,TGTGCCATCAGTGACCGAGGACAGGGCGAGCAGTACTTC,CAISDRGQGEQYF
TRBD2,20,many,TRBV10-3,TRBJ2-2,TGTGCCATCAGTGAGCCCTGGACTAGCGGGGGCGAGCTGTCGATCGGGGAGCTGTTTTTT,CAISEPWTSGGELSIGELFF
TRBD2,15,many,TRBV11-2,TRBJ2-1,TGTGCCAGCAGCTTAGATCCATCTAGCGGGGGTGGTAAGTTCTTC,CASSLDPSSGGGKFF
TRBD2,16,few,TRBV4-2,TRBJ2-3,TGTGCCAGCAGCCAAGATGGGACTAGCGGGGGGGATACGCAGTATTTT,CASSQDGTSGGDTQYF
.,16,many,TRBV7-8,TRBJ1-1,TGTGCCAGCAGCTTAGCGCGAGTGTGGTATAACACTGAAGCTTTCTTT,CASSLARVWYNTEAFF
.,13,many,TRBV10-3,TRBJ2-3,TGTGCCATCAGTCACGGGGCTTCAGATACGCAGTATTTT,CAISHGASDTQYF
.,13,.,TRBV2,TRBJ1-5,TGTGCCACTACGCTTGACCTAAATCAGCCCCAGCATTTT,CATTLDLNQPQHF
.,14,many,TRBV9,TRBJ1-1,TGTGCCAGCAGCGTACGGGGGACCCTCACTGAAGCTTTCTTT,CASSVRGTLTEAFF
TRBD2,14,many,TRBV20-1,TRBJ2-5,TGCAGTGCTAGAGGGGGGGAGGGAGGCGAGACCCAGTACTTC,CSARGGEGGETQYF
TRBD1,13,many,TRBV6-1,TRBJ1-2,TGTGCCAGCGTGGACAGGGGGCTTTCTGGCTACACCTTC,CASVDRGLSGYTF
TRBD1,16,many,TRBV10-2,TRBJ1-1,TGCGCCAGCAATTTTTTCGGGGACAGGGGAAGCACTGAAGCTTTCTTT,CASNFFGDRGSTEAFF
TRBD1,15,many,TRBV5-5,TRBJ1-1,TGTGCCAGCAGTCCGGGACAGACGATGAACACTGAAGCTTTCTTT,CASSPGQTMNTEAFF
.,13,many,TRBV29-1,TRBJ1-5,TGCAGCGTTGTTAAAGGAGAAGGTCAGCCCCAGCATTTT,CSVVKGEGQPQHF
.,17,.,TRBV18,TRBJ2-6,TGTGCCAGCTCCCCCTCGATTCAGGGTTCAGGGGCCAACGTCCTGACTTTC,CASSPSIQGSGANVLTF
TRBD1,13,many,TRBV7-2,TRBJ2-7,TGTGCCAGCAGGGGGACAGGGGTGCTCGAGCAGTACTTC,CASRGTGVLEQYF
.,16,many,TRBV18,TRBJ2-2,TGTGCCAGCTCACCATTTCCGGGGCGAAACACCGGGGAGCTGTTTTTT,CASSPFPGRNTGELFF
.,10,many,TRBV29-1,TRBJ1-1,TGCAGCGTGGAGAACACTGAAGCTTTCTTT,CSVENTEAFF
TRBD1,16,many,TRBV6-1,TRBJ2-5,TGTGCCAGCAGAGTATTGAACCCGGGACAGCTAGAGACCCAGTACTTC,CASRVLNPGQLETQYF
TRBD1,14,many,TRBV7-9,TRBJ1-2,TGTGCCAGCAGCCGCCCTACAGGGGTAAGGGGCTACACCTTC,CASSRPTGVRGYTF
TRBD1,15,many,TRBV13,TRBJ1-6,TGTGCCAGCAGCTCACAGGGGGTACGGAATTCACCCCTCCACTTT,CASSSQGVRNSPLHF
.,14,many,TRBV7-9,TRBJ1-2,TGTGCCAGCAGCTGGGGGAACGCTAACTCTGGCTACACCTTC,CASSWGNANSGYTF
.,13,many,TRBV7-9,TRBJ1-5,TGTGCCAGCAGCTTAGACAGGGATCAGCCCCAGCATTTT,CASSLDRDQPQHF
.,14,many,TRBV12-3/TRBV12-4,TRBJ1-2,TGTGCCAGCAGTTTATCAGCCGTGGGTGTTGGCTACACCTTC,CASSLSAVGVGYTF
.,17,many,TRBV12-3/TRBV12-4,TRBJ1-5,TGTGCCAGCAGTTCTGGAGGAAGGGGGATGCGTTTGGCGCCCCAGCATTTT,CASSSGGRGMRLAPQHF
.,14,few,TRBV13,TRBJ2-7,TGTGCCAGCAGCACAACAGGGTATCACTACGAGCAGTACTTC,CASSTTGYHYEQYF
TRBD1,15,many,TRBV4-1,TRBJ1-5,TGCGCCAGCAGCCAAGAGAGGGGGCAGAATCAGCCCCAGCATTTT,CASSQERGQNQPQHF
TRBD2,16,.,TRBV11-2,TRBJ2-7,TGTGCCAGCAGCTTAGATATTAGCGGGAGCTCCTACGAGCAGTACTTC,CASSLDISGSSYEQYF
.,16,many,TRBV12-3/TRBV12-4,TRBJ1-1,TGTGCCAGCAGTTTATTTATGGGGACCGGGGACACTGAAGCTTTCTTT,CASSLFMGTGDTEAFF